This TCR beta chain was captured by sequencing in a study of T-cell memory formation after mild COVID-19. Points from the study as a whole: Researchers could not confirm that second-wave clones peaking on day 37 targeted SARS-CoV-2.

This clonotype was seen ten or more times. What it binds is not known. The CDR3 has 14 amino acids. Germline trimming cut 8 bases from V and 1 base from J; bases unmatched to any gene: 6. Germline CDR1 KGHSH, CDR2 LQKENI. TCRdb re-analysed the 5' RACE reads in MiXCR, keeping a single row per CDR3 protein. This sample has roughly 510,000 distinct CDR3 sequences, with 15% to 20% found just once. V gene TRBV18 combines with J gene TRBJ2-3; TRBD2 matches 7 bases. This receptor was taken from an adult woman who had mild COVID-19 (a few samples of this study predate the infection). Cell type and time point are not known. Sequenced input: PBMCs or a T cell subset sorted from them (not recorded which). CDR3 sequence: CASATAGGTDTQYF. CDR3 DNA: TGTGCCAGCGCAACCGCGGGGGGCACAGATACGCAGTATTTT.